These T cell receptor beta chains were read from a single sample in a study of vaccination effects on CD4 cells after COVID-19. No antigens are known for them. The method was immunoSEQ multiplex PCR; TCRdb's version includes in-frame clones alone and lacks a portion of them. Among 70,000 or so clones, more than 65% were seen once, and the ten largest hold 5% to 6%. The sequencing here drew on CD4+ T cells from PBMCs cultured with HIV peptides, taken before COVID-19 vaccination. These TCRs come from a human donor who had a prior SARS-CoV-2 infection. Both conserved end residues are part of each CDR3. D genes are given only for firm matches. Size tells how often a clone was seen (once, few, many) or the class of an expanded clone, and some rows leave it out.

V gene: TRBV7-2; J gene: TRBJ2-5; clone size: once; D gene: TRBD2; CDR3 protein: CASRGGWGAFQETQYF
V gene: TRBV19; J gene: TRBJ2-5; clone size: -; D gene: -; CDR3 protein: CATSGREETQYF
V gene: TRBV13; J gene: TRBJ2-7; clone size: -; D gene: -; CDR3 protein: CASSKTGLPYEQYF
V gene: TRBV7-2; J gene: TRBJ2-7; clone size: -; D gene: -; CDR3 protein: CASSSQLLTSKQYF
V gene: TRBV19; J gene: TRBJ2-1; clone size: -; D gene: TRBD2; CDR3 protein: CASSPPSGRAEYNEQFF
V gene: TRBV4-3; J gene: TRBJ2-7; clone size: once; D gene: -; CDR3 protein: CASSQGHIGASYEQYF
V gene: TRBV2; J gene: TRBJ2-5; clone size: -; D gene: -; CDR3 protein: CASRGPLQETQYF
V gene: TRBV7-8; J gene: TRBJ2-3; clone size: -; D gene: -; CDR3 protein: CASSHRTAHTDTQYF
V gene: TRBV2; J gene: TRBJ1-1; clone size: once; D gene: -; CDR3 protein: CASSESGENTEAFF
V gene: TRBV19; J gene: TRBJ2-7; clone size: -; D gene: TRBD1; CDR3 protein: CASSNRDRSYYEQYF